The present entry profiles one T cell receptor beta chain with its context. This specimen comes from a study of cytomegalovirus exposure and HLA in healthy donors. Sequenced by immunoSEQ multiplex PCR; TCRdb stores in-frame clones only, minus some. The sample contains 90,000 or so clones, 85% of which appear only once. The TCR comes from a man younger than 35 in good health and CMV-seropositive. The sample consisted of PBMCs.

The CDR3 nucleotides are TGTGCCAGTACTTCATACAGGGACTATCCTCTAGCGAGTCTTGGGGCCAACGTCCTGACTTTC. The encoded protein is CASTSYRDYPLASLGANVLTF. V usage is TRBV19 and J usage is TRBJ2-6, with a possible D match to TRBD2 (7 bases). The germline gives CDR1 LNHDA, CDR2 SQIVND (reference sequence). Trimming shortened V by 7 bases and J by 3 bases, and 31 bases separated the two germline ends. This CDR3 region has 21 residues.